The source of this TCR beta chain is a study of T cells in localized non-small cell lung cancer. CDR3 length: 13 residues. Germline CDR1 is LGHNT and CDR2 is FRNRAP. The V and J ends lost 7 bases and 5 bases respectively, with 14 bases between them. This table comes from immunoSEQ multiplex PCR, and its TCRdb copy is limited to in-frame clones, with some not included. The sample yields about 18,000 clones, over 80% seen once. Study conclusions and caveats: Median around 62 top-100 tumor clones were shared with paired adjacent lung. Because sequencing included only one region (of the tumor), heterogeneity remains possible. Uninvolved adjacent lung had the highest recorded T cell clonality, with tumor below it.

Note on this clone: Its antigen is undetermined.

The sequence was collected from an older female donor with stage I lung adenocarcinoma. The specimen comprised peripheral blood, sampled before any cancer treatment. This chain connects TRBV12-5 to TRBJ1-2; D is undetermined. In DNA form, the CDR3 reads TGTGCTAGTGCCCCTGGAGGGCCTTATGGCTACACCTTC. Translated: CASAPGGPYGYTF.